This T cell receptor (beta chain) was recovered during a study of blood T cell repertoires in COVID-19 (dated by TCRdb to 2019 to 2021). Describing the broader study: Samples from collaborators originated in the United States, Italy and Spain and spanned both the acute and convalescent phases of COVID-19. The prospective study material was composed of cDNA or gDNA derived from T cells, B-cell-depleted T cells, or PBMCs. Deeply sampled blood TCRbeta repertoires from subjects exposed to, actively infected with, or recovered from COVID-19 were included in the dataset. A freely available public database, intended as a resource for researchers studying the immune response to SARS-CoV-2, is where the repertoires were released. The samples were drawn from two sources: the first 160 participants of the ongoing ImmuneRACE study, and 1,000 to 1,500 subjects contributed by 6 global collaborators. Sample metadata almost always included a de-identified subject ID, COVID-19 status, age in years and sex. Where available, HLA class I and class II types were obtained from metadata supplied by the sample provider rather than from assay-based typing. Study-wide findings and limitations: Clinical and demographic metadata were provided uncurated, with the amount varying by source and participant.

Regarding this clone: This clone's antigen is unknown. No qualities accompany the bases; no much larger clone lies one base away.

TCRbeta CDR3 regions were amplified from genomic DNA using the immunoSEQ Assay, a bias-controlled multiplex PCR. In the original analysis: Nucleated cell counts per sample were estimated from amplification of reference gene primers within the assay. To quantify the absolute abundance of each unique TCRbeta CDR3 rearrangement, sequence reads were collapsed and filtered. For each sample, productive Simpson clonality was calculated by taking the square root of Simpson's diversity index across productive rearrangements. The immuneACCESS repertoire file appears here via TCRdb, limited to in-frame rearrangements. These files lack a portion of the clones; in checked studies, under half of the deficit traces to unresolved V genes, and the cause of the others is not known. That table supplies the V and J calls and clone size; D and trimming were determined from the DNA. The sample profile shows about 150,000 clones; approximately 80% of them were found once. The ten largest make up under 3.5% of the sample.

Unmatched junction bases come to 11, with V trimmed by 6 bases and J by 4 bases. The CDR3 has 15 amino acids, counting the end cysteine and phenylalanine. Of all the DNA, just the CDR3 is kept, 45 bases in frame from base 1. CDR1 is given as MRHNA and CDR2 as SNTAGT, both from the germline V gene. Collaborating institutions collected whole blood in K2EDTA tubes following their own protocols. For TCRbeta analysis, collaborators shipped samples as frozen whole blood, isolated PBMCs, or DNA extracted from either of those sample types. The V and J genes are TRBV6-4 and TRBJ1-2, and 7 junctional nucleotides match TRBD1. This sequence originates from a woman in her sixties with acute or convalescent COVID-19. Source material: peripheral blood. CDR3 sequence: CASSASGTDPYGYTF. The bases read TGTGCCAGCAGCGCTTCCGGGACAGACCCCTATGGCTACACCTTC.